The 9 T cell receptor beta chains below were found in one sample sequenced in a study of OX40 agonist ivuxolimab in advanced cancers. The repertoire was sequenced with immunoSEQ multiplex PCR; TCRdb's copy has only in-frame clones and lacks some. The sample contains 80,000 to 100,000 clones, around 90% of which appear only once. The sample here was CD4+ or CD8+ T cells sorted from blood, taken in a trial of the OX40 agonist ivuxolimab. These receptors all come from an adult with an advanced solid tumor such as melanoma, head and neck, liver or kidney cancer.

The genes are TRBV11-2 and TRBJ2-5; maybe TRBD1 (6 bases). CDR1 is SGHAT, CDR2 FQNNGV, per germline. Between the trimmed V and J ends, which lost 5 bases and 1 base, there was a span of 11 bases. This CDR3 has 14 amino acids. The CDR3 sequence is CASSPRTVQETQYF. The CDR3 bases are TGTGCCAGCAGCCCCCGGACAGTCCAAGAGACCCAGTACTTC.

The chain links TRBV6-5 to TRBJ1-2; D gene ambiguous. The CDR3 extends over 12 amino acids. Trimming left V 2 bases short and J 8 bases short, with 9 bases between. Germline V gene lookup returns CDR1 MNHEY and CDR2 SVGAGI. Here the CDR3 reads CASSYSGEGYTF. The CDR3 DNA is TGTGCCAGCAGTTACAGCGGGGAAGGCTACACCTTC.

V gene TRBV6-6 combines with J gene TRBJ1-1, with 8 bases aligning to TRBD1. Per germline, CDR1 MNHNY and CDR2 SVGAGI (reference sequence). The length of the CDR3 is 13 residues. V lost 2 bases and J lost 6; bases outside the gene matches: 2. The DNA for the CDR3 is TGTGCCAGCAGTTACGCGACAGGGGCTGAAGCTTTCTTT. It encodes CASSYATGAEAFF.

This clone was detected only once. The chain's CDR3 is CASSSLGIRSPLHF. The CDR3 nucleotides read TGTGCCAGCAGTTCCTTGGGGATTCGCTCACCCCTCCACTTT. The genes are TRBV27 and TRBJ1-6; D not certain. The ends were cut back, 4 bases at V and 10 bases at J, with 14 bases in the middle. Germline assignment: CDR1 MNHEY and CDR2 SMNVEV (reference sequence). The CDR3 sequence is 14 residues long.

The gene calls are TRBV18 and TRBJ1-1; 11 nucleotides align to TRBD1. This CDR3 is built from 14 residues. The ends lost 4 bases at V and 7 bases at J; junction bases unmatched: 5. Germline CDR1 is KGHSH and CDR2 is LQKENI. In nucleotides, the CDR3 is TGTGCCAGCTCACGTTCCGGGACAGGGGGTGAAGCTTTCTTT. Residues: CASSRSGTGGEAFF. Full variable domain (rest looked up from reference TRBV18 and TRBJ1-1): NAGVMQNPRHLVRRRGQEARLRCSPMKGHSHVYWYRQLPEEGLKFMVYLQKENIIDESGMPKERFSAEFPKEGPSILRIQQVVRGDSAAYFCASSRSGTGGEAFFGQGTRLTVV.

This clone has just one count. The J gene is TRBJ1-2, the V gene TRBV28; perhaps TRBD1 as D (5 bases). This CDR3 spans 12 amino acids. CDR1 and CDR2 from the germline V gene are MDHEN and SYDVKM. CDR3 sequence (DNA): TGTGCGGGGCGGGGGGAAGCATATGGCTACACCTTC. Translating it yields CAGRGEAYGYTF.

The chain joins TRBV5-5 to TRBJ2-6; weak D call: TRBD2 (5 bases). Trimming cost V 1 base and J 6 bases, with 8 bases left between them. Germline CDR1 reads SGHKS; CDR2 reads YYEKEE (reference sequence). This CDR3 has 14 amino acids. This CDR3 is CASSLSREANVLTF. CDR3 in DNA: TGTGCCAGCAGCTTGTCACGGGAGGCCAACGTCCTGACTTTC.

Only a few counts were recorded for this clone. This chain uses TRBV7-8 with TRBJ2-5; D might be TRBD2 (6 bases). There are 14 residues in the CDR3. Between the trimmed V and J ends, which lost 11 bases and 4 bases, there was a span of 20 bases. Germline CDR1 and CDR2: SGHVS and FQNEAQ. The CDR3 coding sequence is TGTGCCTCTCGCCGGCGGGGAGGTGGAGAGACCCAGTACTTC. Translation gives CASRRRGGGETQYF.

J is TRBJ2-2 and V is TRBV5-1, with 8 bases fitting TRBD1. The CDR3 is 16 amino acids. CDR1 SGHRS and CDR2 YFSETQ come from the germline V gene. With V trimmed by 3 bases and J by 2 bases, 6 bases remained unmatched. CDR3 nucleotides: TGCGCCAGCAGCTGGGAGTCAGGGGGCAACACCGGGGAGCTGTTTTTT. It codes for CASSWESGGNTGELFF.